This paragraph reports one T cell receptor beta chain. Its specificity is not known. The junction does not match germline at one end; this may be a read error. A modified ARM-PCR protocol with three rounds of nested PCR amplified TCRbeta. TCRdb independently ran MiXCR on the multiplex PCR reads; one entry per CDR3 protein. This sample has tens of thousands of distinct CDR3 sequences, with around 64% found just once. This specimen comes from a study of tumor and adjacent non-tumor tissue in lung cancer. Study-wide background: Stage I to III disease affected some 11 men and 5 women aged about 30 to 76. On average, productive TCRbeta reads reached about 4.4 million per sample.

Regarding the study as a whole: Shorter survival was associated with higher TCR diversity in tumors.

RNA was extracted from bulk tissue without any cell sorting. In germline, CDR1 is MNHNS, CDR2 SASEGT. The CDR3 totals 15 residues. What was sequenced was lung tumor tissue. The chain uses TRBV6-1 and TRBJ1-2; perhaps TRBD1 as D (5 bases). The origin of this receptor is a man between 60 and 70 years old with non-small cell lung cancer. The CDR3 spells CASSGAGRSSYGYTF. DNA of the CDR3: TGTGCCAGTAGTGGGGCAGGCAGATCCTCCTATGGCTACACCTTC.